This T cell receptor beta chain was recorded in a study of blood T cell repertoires in COVID-19. Across the study: Researchers got acute and convalescent COVID-19 samples from the United States, Italy and Spain.

The germline V gene encodes CDR1 MNHEY and CDR2 SVGEGT. This CDR3 is 16 amino acids long. The germline V and J ends were trimmed by 6 bases and 3 bases, with 21 bases remaining between them. Using immunoSEQ multiplex PCR, the repertoire was profiled, and TCRdb retains in-frame clones only, with some absent. The table shows over 150,000 clones, with roughly 89% occurring only once. This TCR was recovered from a woman between 18 and 29 years old who had recovered from COVID-19. This chain links TRBV6-2 or TRBV6-3 with TRBJ2-7; tentative D call: TRBD1 (5 bases). The source material was peripheral blood. CDR3 sequence reads: CASSRFVGLWDYEQYF. DNA of the CDR3: TGTGCCAGCAGCCGCTTCGTGGGGCTTTGGGACTACGAGCAGTACTTC.